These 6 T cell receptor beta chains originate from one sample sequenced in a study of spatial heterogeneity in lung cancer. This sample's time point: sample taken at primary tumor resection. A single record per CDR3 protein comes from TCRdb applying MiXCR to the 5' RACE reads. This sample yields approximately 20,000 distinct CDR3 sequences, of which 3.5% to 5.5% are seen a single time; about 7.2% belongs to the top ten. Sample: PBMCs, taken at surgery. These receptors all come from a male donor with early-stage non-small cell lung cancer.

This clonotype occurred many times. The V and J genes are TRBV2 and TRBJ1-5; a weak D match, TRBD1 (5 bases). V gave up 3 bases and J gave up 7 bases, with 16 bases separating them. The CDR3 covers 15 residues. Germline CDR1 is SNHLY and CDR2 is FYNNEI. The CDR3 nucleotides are TGTGCCAGCAGTGATCAGGGATGGATAGGACAGCCCCAGCATTTT. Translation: CASSDQGWIGQPQHF.

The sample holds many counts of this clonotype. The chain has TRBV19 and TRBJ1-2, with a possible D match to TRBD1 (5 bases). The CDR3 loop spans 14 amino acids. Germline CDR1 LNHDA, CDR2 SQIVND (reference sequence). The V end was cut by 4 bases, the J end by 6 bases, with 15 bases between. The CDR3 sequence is CASSNPTETDGYTF. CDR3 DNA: TGTGCCAGTAGTAACCCGACAGAAACAGATGGCTACACCTTC.

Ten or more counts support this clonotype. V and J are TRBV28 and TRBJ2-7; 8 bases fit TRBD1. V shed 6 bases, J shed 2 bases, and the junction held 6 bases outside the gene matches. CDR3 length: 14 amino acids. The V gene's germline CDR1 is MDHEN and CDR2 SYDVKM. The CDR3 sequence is CASRSGGPPYEQYF. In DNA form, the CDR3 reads TGTGCCAGCAGATCAGGGGGCCCCCCCTACGAGCAGTACTTC.

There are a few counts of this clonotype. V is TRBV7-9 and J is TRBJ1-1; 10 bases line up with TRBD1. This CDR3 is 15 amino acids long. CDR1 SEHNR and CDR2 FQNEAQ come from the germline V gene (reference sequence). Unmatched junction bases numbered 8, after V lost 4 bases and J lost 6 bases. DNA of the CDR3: TGTGCCAGCAGCTCACCGGGACAGGGGAGTCCTGAAGCTTTCTTT. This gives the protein CASSSPGQGSPEAFF.

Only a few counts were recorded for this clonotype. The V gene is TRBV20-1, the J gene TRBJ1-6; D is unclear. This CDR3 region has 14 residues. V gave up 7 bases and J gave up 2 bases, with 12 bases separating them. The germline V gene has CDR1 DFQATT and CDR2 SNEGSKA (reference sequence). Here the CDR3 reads CSVGSNAYNSPLHF. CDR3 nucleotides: TGCAGTGTGGGGAGCAACGCCTATAATTCACCCCTCCACTTT.

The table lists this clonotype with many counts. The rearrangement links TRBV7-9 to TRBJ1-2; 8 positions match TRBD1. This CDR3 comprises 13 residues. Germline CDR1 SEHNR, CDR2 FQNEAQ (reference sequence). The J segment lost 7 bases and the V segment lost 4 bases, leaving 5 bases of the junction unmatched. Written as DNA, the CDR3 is TGTGCCAGCAGCTCCGCAGGGGGCGTTGGCTACACCTTC. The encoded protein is CASSSAGGVGYTF.